This TCR beta chain was identified in a study of blood T cell repertoires in COVID-19. Study details: Material from acute and convalescent COVID-19 was sourced from the United States, Italy and Spain. Sample material is recorded as cDNA or gDNA derived from T cells, B-cell-depleted T cells, or PBMCs.

The CDR3 loop spans 13 amino acids. V was pared by 1 base and J by 0 bases, with 3 bases between. As handled by the study authors: The authors estimated nucleated cell counts from reference gene primer amplification. Clones were sequenced by immunoSEQ multiplex PCR, and TCRdb holds only the in-frame ones, with some missing. Clonal size and the V and J genes are those of that table, whereas D and trimming came from the DNA. The repertoire consists of 200,000 to 250,000 clones, with roughly 82% occurring once and the leading ten covering under 5.5%. This receptor was taken from an elderly woman with active or convalescent COVID-19. V gene TRBV12-3 or TRBV12-4 combines with J gene TRBJ1-1; D call uncertain. The sequencing input was peripheral blood. The CDR3 DNA follows: TGTGCCAGCAGTTTAGAGCTGAACACTGAAGCTTTCTTT. Residues: CASSLELNTEAFF.